This T cell receptor beta chain appears in the sequencing data of a study of shared clonotypes between healthy human individuals. About this clone: The antigen is not known.

CDR3 length equals 13 residues. Germline assignment: CDR1 SGHRS and CDR2 YFSETQ. V lost 5 bases to trimming and J lost 0 bases, with 6 bases between them. Study-level findings and limits: Estimated richness values were generally larger in naive subsets than in memory subsets.

On sorted subsets, replicate PCRs used approximately 190 ng DNA, or 25,000 to 35,000 T cell genomes. The data were produced by immunoSEQ multiplex PCR, yet TCRdb's version contains in-frame clones alone and is incomplete. The sample has under 1,100,000 clones; about four fifths are singletons. This TCR was sampled from a man aged 18 to 35 in good health. Some clones in this sample may be carry-over from other donors' samples. The sequencing sample was made of memory CD4+ T cells from PBMCs. Described subset: CD45RA-negative fraction. This chain joins TRBV5-1 and TRBJ2-1; D unresolved. CDR3 residues: CASRDASYNEQFF. CDR3 bases: TGCGCCAGCAGGGATGCCTCCTACAATGAGCAGTTCTTC.